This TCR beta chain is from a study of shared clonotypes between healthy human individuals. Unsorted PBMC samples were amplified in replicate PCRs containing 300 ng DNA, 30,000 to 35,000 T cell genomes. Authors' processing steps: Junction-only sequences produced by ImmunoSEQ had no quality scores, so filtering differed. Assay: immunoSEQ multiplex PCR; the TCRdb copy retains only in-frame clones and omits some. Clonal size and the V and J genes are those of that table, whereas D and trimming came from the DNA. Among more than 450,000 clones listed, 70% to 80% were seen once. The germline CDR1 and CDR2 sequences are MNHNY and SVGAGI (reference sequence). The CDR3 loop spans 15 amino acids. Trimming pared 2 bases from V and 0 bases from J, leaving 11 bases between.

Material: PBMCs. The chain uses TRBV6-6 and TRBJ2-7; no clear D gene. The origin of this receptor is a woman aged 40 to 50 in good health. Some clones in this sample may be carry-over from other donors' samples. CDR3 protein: CASSYRSKPSYEQYF. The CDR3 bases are TGTGCCAGCAGTTACCGCAGTAAGCCCTCCTACGAGCAGTACTTC.